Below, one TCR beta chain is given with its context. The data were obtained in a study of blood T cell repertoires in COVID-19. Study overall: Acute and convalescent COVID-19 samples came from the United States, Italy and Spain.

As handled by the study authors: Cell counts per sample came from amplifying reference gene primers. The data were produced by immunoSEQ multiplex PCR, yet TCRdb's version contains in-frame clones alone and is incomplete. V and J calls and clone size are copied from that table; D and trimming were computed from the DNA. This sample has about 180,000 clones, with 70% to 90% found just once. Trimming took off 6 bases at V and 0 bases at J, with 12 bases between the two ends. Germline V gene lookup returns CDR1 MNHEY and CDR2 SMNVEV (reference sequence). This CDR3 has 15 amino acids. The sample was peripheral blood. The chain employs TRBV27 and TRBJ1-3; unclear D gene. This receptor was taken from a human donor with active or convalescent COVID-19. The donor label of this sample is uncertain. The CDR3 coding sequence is TGTGCCAGCAGCACTCGATATAGCTCTGGAAACACCATATATTTT. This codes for CASSTRYSSGNTIYF.